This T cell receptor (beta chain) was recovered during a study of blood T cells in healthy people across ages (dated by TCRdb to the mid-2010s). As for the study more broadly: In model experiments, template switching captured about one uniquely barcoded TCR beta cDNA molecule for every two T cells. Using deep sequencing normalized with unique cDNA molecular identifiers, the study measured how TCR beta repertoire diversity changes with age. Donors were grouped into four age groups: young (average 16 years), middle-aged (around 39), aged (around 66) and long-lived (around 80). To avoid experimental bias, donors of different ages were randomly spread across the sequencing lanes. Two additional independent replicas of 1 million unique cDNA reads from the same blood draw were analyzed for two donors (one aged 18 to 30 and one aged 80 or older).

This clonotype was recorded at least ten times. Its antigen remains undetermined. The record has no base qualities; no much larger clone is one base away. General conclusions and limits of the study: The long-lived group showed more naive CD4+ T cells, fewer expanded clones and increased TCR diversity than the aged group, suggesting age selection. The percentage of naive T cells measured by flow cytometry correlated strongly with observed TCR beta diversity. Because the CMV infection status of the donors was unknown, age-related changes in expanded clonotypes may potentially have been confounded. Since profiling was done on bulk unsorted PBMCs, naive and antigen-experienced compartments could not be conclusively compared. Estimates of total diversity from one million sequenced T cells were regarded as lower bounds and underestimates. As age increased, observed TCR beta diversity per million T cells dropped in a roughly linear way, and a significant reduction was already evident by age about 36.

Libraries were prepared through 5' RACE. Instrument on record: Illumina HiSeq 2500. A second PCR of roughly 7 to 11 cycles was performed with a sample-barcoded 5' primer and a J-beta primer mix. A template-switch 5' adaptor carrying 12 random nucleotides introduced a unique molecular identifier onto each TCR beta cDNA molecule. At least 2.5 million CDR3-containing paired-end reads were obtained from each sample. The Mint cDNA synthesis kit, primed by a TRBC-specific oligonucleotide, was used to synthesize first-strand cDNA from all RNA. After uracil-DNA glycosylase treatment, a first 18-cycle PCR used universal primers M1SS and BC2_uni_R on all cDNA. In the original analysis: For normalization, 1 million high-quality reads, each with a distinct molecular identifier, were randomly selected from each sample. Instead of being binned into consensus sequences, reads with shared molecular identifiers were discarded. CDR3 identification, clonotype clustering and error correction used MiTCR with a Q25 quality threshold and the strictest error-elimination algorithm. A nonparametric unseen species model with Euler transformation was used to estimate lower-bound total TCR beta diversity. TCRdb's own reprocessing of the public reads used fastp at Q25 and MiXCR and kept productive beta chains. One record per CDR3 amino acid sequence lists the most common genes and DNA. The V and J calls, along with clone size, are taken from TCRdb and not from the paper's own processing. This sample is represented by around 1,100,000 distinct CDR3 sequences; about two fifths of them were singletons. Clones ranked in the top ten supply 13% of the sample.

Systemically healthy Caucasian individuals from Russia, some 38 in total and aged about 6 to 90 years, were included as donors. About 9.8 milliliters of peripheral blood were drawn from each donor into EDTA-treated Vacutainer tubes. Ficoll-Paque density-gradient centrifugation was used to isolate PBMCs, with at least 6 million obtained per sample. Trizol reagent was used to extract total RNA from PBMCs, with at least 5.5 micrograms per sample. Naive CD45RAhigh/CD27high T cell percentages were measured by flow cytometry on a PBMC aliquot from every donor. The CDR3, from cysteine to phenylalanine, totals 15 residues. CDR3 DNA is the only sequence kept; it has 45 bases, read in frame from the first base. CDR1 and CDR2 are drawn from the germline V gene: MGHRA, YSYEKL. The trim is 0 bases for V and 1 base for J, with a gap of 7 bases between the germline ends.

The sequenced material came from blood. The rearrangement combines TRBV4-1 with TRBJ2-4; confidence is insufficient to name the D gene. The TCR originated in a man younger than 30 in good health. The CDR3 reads CASSQDAVAKNIQYF. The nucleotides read TGCGCCAGCAGCCAAGATGCGGTGGCCAAAAACATTCAGTACTTC.